Many counts were recorded for the clone carrying this T cell receptor (beta chain). Its cognate antigen is unknown. Methods described previously were used for bulk TCR libraries, and listed TCR primers were applied. TCRdb redid the calling of the PCR reads with MiXCR, one entry per CDR3 protein. Altogether 460,000 or so distinct CDR3 sequences are present, about 25% being singletons, with the ten largest covering under 0.85%. These data belong to a study of molecular identifiers for immune sequencing clone quantification. This CDR3 has 17 amino acids. The germline gives CDR1 MDHEN, CDR2 SYDVKM. The V gene end was trimmed by 6 bases and the J gene end by 2 bases; junction bases not matched to a gene: 8. Notes on the study in general: Clones exceeding 20 RNA copies carried over 99% of effector molecules but under 1% of naive-cell molecules.

Naive CD8 T cell sorting was performed on the CD8+CD4-CCR7+CD45RA+ phenotype. V usage is TRBV28 and J usage is TRBJ2-3, with 13 bases matching TRBD2. The TCR sequence derives from a human donor in good health. Some libraries in this study had Jurkat cell RNA spiked in. Sequencing was done on a sample of naive CD8+ T cells from blood, with Jurkat cell RNA spiked in. Stated subset: FACS-sorted CD8+CD4-CCR7+CD45RA+ naive T cells. The CDR3 spells CASSARTSGRATDTQYF. CDR3 coding DNA: TGTGCCAGCAGCGCCAGAACTAGCGGGAGGGCCACAGATACGCAGTATTTT.